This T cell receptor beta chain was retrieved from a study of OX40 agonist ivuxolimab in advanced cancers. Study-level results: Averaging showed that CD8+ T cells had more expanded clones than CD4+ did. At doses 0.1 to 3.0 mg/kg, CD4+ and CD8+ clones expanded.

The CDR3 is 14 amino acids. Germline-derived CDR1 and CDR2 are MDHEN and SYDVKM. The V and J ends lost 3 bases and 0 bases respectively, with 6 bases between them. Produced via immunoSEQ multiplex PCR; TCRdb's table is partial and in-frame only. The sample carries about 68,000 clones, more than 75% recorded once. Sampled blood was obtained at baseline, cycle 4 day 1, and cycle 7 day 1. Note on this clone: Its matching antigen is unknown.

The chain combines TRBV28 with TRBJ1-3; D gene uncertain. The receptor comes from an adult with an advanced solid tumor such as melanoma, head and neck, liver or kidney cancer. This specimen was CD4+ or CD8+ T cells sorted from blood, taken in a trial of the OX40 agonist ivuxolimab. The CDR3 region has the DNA TGTGCCAGCAGTTTGACCCTCTCTGGAAACACCATATATTTT. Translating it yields CASSLTLSGNTIYF.